Given below is one TCR beta chain in context. Its target is unknown. This sample stems from a study of blood T cells in healthy people across ages. Study results and limitations: The CMV status of each donor remained undetermined, and this could have confounded shifts in expanded clonotypes. Unsorted PBMCs prevented conclusive naive versus antigen-experienced comparison.

A second PCR, run for roughly 7 to 11 cycles, used a sample-barcoded 5' primer plus a J-beta primer mix. TCRdb reprocessed the 5' RACE reads with MiXCR, giving one entry per CDR3 protein. This sample has about 810,000 distinct CDR3 sequences; roughly 34% occur once, and the top ten carry roughly 13%. The CDR3 spans 17 residues. CDR1 is DFQATT, CDR2 SNEGSKA, per germline (reference sequence). Germline trimming cut 1 base from V and 4 bases from J; bases unmatched to any gene: 4. This clonotype was obtained from a man between 18 and 35 years old in good health. This chain links TRBV20-1 with TRBJ2-1, with 16 bases lining up with TRBD2. Sequencing used blood. CDR3 nucleotide sequence: TGCAGTGCTAGAGCCGGGACTAGCGGGGGGGAGTACAATGAGCAGTTCTTC. It translates to CSARAGTSGGEYNEQFF.